What follows are 6 T cell receptor beta chains derived from one specimen sequenced in a study of vaccination effects on CD4 cells after COVID-19. Clones were read by immunoSEQ multiplex PCR, and TCRdb kept only the in-frame ones, dropping some. The sample has some 30,000 clones; approximately 79% are singletons. Using viral peptide pools, the ViraFEST assay grew out antigen-specific CD4+ T cells prior to sequencing. The culture ran for 10 to 11 days, and then CD4+ T cells were isolated. Two-dose vaccination with either BNT162b2 or mRNA-1273 was given to the participants. Their target antigens are unknown. Source: CD4+ T cells from PBMCs cultured with SARS-CoV-2 spike peptides, taken after COVID-19 vaccination. Receptors originate from a human donor who received a COVID-19 vaccine. Some clones in this sample may be carry-over from other donors' samples.

The chain links TRBV18 to TRBJ2-2; D is perhaps TRBD1 (6 bases). Trimming took off 2 bases at V and 1 base at J, with 11 bases between the two ends. Germline values: CDR1 KGHSH, CDR2 LQKENI. This CDR3 has 16 residues. CDR3 DNA: TGTGCCAGCTCACCAAGAGGGACACAGAACACCGGGGAGCTGTTTTTT. This encodes CASSPRGTQNTGELFF.

J is TRBJ1-1 and V is TRBV28; D possibly corresponds to TRBD1 (6 bases). CDR3 length: 15 residues. Trimming removed 6 bases from V and 5 bases from J, with 19 bases in between. Germline CDR1 is MDHEN and CDR2 is SYDVKM. CDR3 sequence reads: CASRSPGGGRTEAFF. The CDR3, as DNA: TGTGCCAGCAGGAGTCCTGGGGGGGGCAGGACTGAAGCTTTCTTT.

The rearrangement links TRBV2 to TRBJ1-2, with TRBD1 matching over 8 bases. This CDR3 spans 15 amino acids. Germline lookup yields CDR1 SNHLY and CDR2 FYNNEI. J gave up 7 bases and V 5 bases, and 12 bases lay outside the gene matches. The CDR3 spells CASSTAIGQGFGYTF. The CDR3 bases are TGTGCCAGCAGTACTGCCATCGGACAGGGCTTTGGCTACACCTTC.

The chain uses TRBV18 and TRBJ1-1, with 7 bases lining up with TRBD1. The CDR3 consists of 16 residues. Germline assignment: CDR1 KGHSH and CDR2 LQKENI. The V segment lost 3 bases and the J segment 2 bases; nucleotides outside the gene matches: 9. The DNA of the CDR3 is TGTGCCAGCTCACCTCGGACAGGATTGACTAACACTGAAGCTTTCTTT. It specifies CASSPRTGLTNTEAFF.

This chain joins TRBV10-1 and TRBJ1-2; D perhaps matches TRBD1 (6 bases). The CDR3 is made up of 13 amino acids. V was pared by 5 bases and J by 8 bases, with 15 bases between. The V gene's germline CDR1 is WNHNN and CDR2 SYGVQD (reference sequence). The CDR3 region is CASSSNRAYGYTF. CDR3 coding DNA: TGCGCCAGCAGTTCCAACAGGGCGTACGGCTACACCTTC.

The V call is TRBV19, the J call TRBJ2-5; 10 bases map to TRBD2. The J segment lost 1 base and the V segment lost 0 bases, leaving 8 bases of the junction unmatched. Germline assignment: CDR1 LNHDA and CDR2 SQIVND (reference sequence). This CDR3 has 18 residues. The CDR3 DNA follows: TGTGCCAGTAGTATAGATTTGGGTAGCGGGGGGTCCCAAGAGACCCAGTACTTC. The encoded protein is CASSIDLGSGGSQETQYF.